These T cell receptor beta chains were read from a single sample in a study of regulatory T cells in long-lasting Graves disease. MiXCR, run by TCRdb on the multiplex PCR reads, gives a single entry per CDR3 protein. The sample yields 300,000 to 400,000 distinct CDR3 sequences, around a fifth seen once. The sample in question was peripheral blood mononuclear cells (PBMCs), obtained when the disease was refractory, from a patient treated with antithyroid drugs. These receptors were taken from a female donor with Graves disease. Both conserved end residues are part of each CDR3. The D gene is left open where the match is weak. A clone size is listed for some rows: how often the clone was seen (once, few, many), or a class if it is expanded.

V gene: TRBV27; CDR3 length: 13; D gene: NA; clone size: many; J gene: TRBJ2-7; CDR3 protein: CASTLGPSYEQYF; CDR3 DNA: TGTGCCAGCACACTAGGACCTTCCTACGAGCAGTACTTC
V gene: TRBV3-1; CDR3 length: 14; D gene: NA; clone size: NA; J gene: TRBJ1-2; CDR3 protein: CASSHASARAGYTF; CDR3 DNA: TGTGCCAGCAGCCATGCCTCTGCCAGGGCTGGCTACACCTTC
V gene: TRBV4-1; CDR3 length: 13; D gene: NA; clone size: NA; J gene: TRBJ2-5; CDR3 protein: CASSQDHGETQYF; CDR3 DNA: TGCGCCAGCAGCCAAGATCACGGAGAGACCCAGTACTTC
V gene: TRBV6-5; CDR3 length: 16; D gene: TRBD2; clone size: few; J gene: TRBJ2-2; CDR3 protein: CASSYDSGWNTGELFF; CDR3 DNA: TGTGCCAGCAGTTACGATAGCGGGTGGAACACCGGGGAGCTGTTTTTT
V gene: TRBV2; CDR3 length: 12; D gene: TRBD2; clone size: many; J gene: TRBJ2-5; CDR3 protein: CASRGGEETQYF; CDR3 DNA: TGTGCCAGCAGGGGGGGGGAAGAGACCCAGTACTTC
V gene: TRBV2; CDR3 length: 13; D gene: TRBD1; clone size: many; J gene: TRBJ1-2; CDR3 protein: CASSGQGFYGYTF; CDR3 DNA: TGTGCCAGCAGCGGACAGGGATTTTATGGCTACACCTTC
V gene: TRBV11-2; CDR3 length: 15; D gene: NA; clone size: few; J gene: TRBJ1-5; CDR3 protein: CASSLGQHSNQPQHF; CDR3 DNA: TGTGCCAGCAGCTTAGGACAACATAGCAATCAGCCCCAGCATTTT
V gene: TRBV30; CDR3 length: 14; D gene: NA; clone size: many; J gene: TRBJ1-5; CDR3 protein: CAWSYGEGDQPQHF; CDR3 DNA: TGTGCCTGGAGTTATGGAGAGGGAGATCAGCCCCAGCATTTT
V gene: TRBV18; CDR3 length: 16; D gene: NA; clone size: once; J gene: TRBJ2-7; CDR3 protein: CASSPPGRQGIHEQYF; CDR3 DNA: TGTGCCAGCTCACCTCCCGGGAGGCAGGGGATCCACGAGCAGTACTTC
V gene: TRBV4-2; CDR3 length: 17; D gene: NA; clone size: NA; J gene: TRBJ2-2; CDR3 protein: CASSAYLETGNTGELFF; CDR3 DNA: TGTGCCAGCAGCGCCTACCTGGAGACAGGGAACACCGGGGAGCTGTTTTTT
V gene: TRBV7-9; CDR3 length: 13; D gene: NA; clone size: few; J gene: TRBJ1-2; CDR3 protein: CASSPDTNYGYTF; CDR3 DNA: TGTGCCAGCAGCCCAGACACTAACTATGGCTACACCTTC
V gene: TRBV13; CDR3 length: 14; D gene: TRBD1; clone size: many; J gene: TRBJ1-1; CDR3 protein: CASSQDRVGTEAFF; CDR3 DNA: TGTGCCAGCAGCCAGGACAGGGTAGGTACTGAAGCTTTCTTT
V gene: TRBV4-1; CDR3 length: 17; D gene: TRBD2; clone size: once; J gene: TRBJ2-7; CDR3 protein: CASSRPGAQRGGDEQYF; CDR3 DNA: TGCGCCAGCAGCCGGCCGGGGGCTCAGCGGGGGGGAGACGAGCAGTACTTC
V gene: TRBV2; CDR3 length: 11; D gene: NA; clone size: many; J gene: TRBJ2-7; CDR3 protein: CASSERDEQYF; CDR3 DNA: TGTGCCAGCAGTGAACGGGACGAGCAGTACTTC
V gene: TRBV27; CDR3 length: 13; D gene: TRBD1; clone size: many; J gene: TRBJ2-5; CDR3 protein: CASRSGTEETQYF; CDR3 DNA: TGTGCCAGCCGCTCCGGGACAGAAGAGACCCAGTACTTC
V gene: TRBV11-2; CDR3 length: 13; D gene: NA; clone size: many; J gene: TRBJ2-7; CDR3 protein: CASTEGLFYEQYF; CDR3 DNA: TGTGCCAGCACGGAGGGGCTTTTCTACGAGCAGTACTTC
V gene: TRBV7-9; CDR3 length: 14; D gene: TRBD1; clone size: NA; J gene: TRBJ1-3; CDR3 protein: CASSRTGDGNTIYF; CDR3 DNA: TGTGCCAGCAGTCGGACAGGGGATGGAAACACCATATATTTT
V gene: TRBV7-9; CDR3 length: 12; D gene: NA; clone size: NA; J gene: TRBJ2-1; CDR3 protein: CASSGTGLGQFF; CDR3 DNA: TGTGCCAGCAGCGGAACAGGACTCGGGCAGTTCTTC
V gene: TRBV19; CDR3 length: 12; D gene: NA; clone size: NA; J gene: TRBJ2-7; CDR3 protein: CASSGPGYEQYF; CDR3 DNA: TGTGCCAGCTCGGGACCAGGCTACGAGCAGTACTTC
V gene: TRBV27; CDR3 length: 16; D gene: NA; clone size: many; J gene: TRBJ2-7; CDR3 protein: CASSLLRDSFSYEQYF; CDR3 DNA: TGTGCCAGCAGTTTACTCCGGGACTCCTTTTCCTACGAGCAGTACTTC
V gene: TRBV14; CDR3 length: 13; D gene: NA; clone size: NA; J gene: TRBJ2-7; CDR3 protein: CASSLSGFYEQYF; CDR3 DNA: TGTGCCAGCAGCCTATCAGGGTTTTACGAGCAGTACTTC
V gene: TRBV18; CDR3 length: 13; D gene: NA; clone size: many; J gene: TRBJ2-7; CDR3 protein: CASSLDTYYEQYF; CDR3 DNA: TGTGCCAGCTCACTGGACACCTACTACGAGCAGTACTTC